These T cell receptor beta chains were read from a single sample in a study of blood T cell repertoires in COVID-19. Repertoires were generated with immunoSEQ multiplex PCR, while TCRdb's copy carries only in-frame clones and drops some. The sample yields roughly 76,000 clones, 85% to 95% seen once. Specimen: peripheral blood. Receptors originate from a woman aged 55-70 years with active COVID-19. CDR3s include the opening cysteine and the closing phenylalanine or tryptophan. D genes are given only for firm matches.

V	J	D	CDR3	DNA
TRBV28	TRBJ1-2	TRBD1	CASSLTGGDGYTF	TGTGCCAGCAGTTTAACAGGGGGCGATGGCTACACCTTC
TRBV5-6	TRBJ2-7	NA	CASSFLTGYEQYF	TGTGCCAGCAGCTTTCTAACAGGGTACGAGCAGTACTTC
TRBV2	TRBJ1-2	TRBD1	CASRRTGEGYGYTF	TGTGCCAGCAGGCGGACAGGGGAGGGCTATGGCTACACCTTC
TRBV6-5	TRBJ1-2	TRBD1	CALGQGVPYGYTF	TGTGCCTTGGGGCAGGGGGTGCCTTATGGCTACACCTTC
TRBV28	TRBJ1-5	NA	CASSLYGGSNQPQHF	TGTGCCAGCAGTTTATACGGGGGAAGCAATCAGCCCCAGCATTTT
TRBV30	TRBJ1-2	NA	CAWRSGHGYTF	TGTGCCTGGAGATCGGGTCATGGCTACACCTTC
TRBV21-1	TRBJ1-2	NA	CASSHYPDRGNCRNYGYTF	TGTGCCAGCAGCCACTACCCTGACAGGGGAAATTGTAGAAACTATGGCTACACCTTC
TRBV29-1	TRBJ2-3	TRBD2	CSVVGTSGSLRTDTQYF	TGCAGCGTTGTGGGGACTAGCGGGAGTTTAAGGACAGATACGCAGTATTTT
TRBV4-2	TRBJ1-2	TRBD1	CASSQGAGGRGYTF	TGTGCCAGCAGCCAGGGTGCAGGGGGCAGGGGCTACACCTTC
TRBV10-1	TRBJ2-3	TRBD2	CASSGGTSGRSDTQYF	TGCGCCAGCAGTGGAGGGACTAGCGGGAGATCAGATACGCAGTATTTT
TRBV10-2	TRBJ2-2	NA	CASSELAFVGELFF	TGCGCCAGCAGTGAGTTAGCGTTTGTTGGGGAGCTGTTTTTT